What follows are 5 T cell receptor beta chains derived from one specimen sequenced in a study of cytomegalovirus exposure and HLA in healthy donors. The repertoire was sequenced with immunoSEQ multiplex PCR; TCRdb's copy has only in-frame clones and lacks some. This sample has approximately 230,000 clones, with less than 90% found just once. Sequenced material: PBMCs. The receptors were gathered from a man aged 18 to 30 in good health and CMV-seropositive.

In its sample, this clone was seen once. J is TRBJ1-3 and V is TRBV28, with 7 bases that match TRBD1. The V gene's germline CDR1 is MDHEN and CDR2 SYDVKM. Trimming at V came to 6 bases and at J to 2 bases, leaving 1 base not matched to a gene. CDR3 length: 13 residues. The CDR3 loop reads CASRDRTGNTIYF. The CDR3 DNA follows: TGTGCCAGCAGGGACAGGACTGGAAACACCATATATTTT.

The rearrangement uses TRBV18 and TRBJ1-1, with a possible D match to TRBD1 (5 bases). V was shortened by 6 bases and J by 1 base, with 15 bases between the two germline ends. In germline, CDR1 is KGHSH, CDR2 LQKENI. This CDR3 has 15 residues. The CDR3 loop reads CASSGLRTENTEAFF. CDR3 nucleotides: TGTGCCAGCTCGGGGCTACGGACGGAGAACACTGAAGCTTTCTTT.

This chain joins TRBV9 and TRBJ2-7; D is possibly TRBD1 (7 bases). The V end lost 3 bases, the J end lost 2 bases, and 9 bases lay between the germline ends. Germline CDR1 and CDR2: SGDLS and YYNGEE. The CDR3 spans 13 residues. The CDR3 sequence is CASSARGAYEQYF. The CDR3 DNA sequence: TGTGCCAGCAGCGCCAGGGGGGCCTACGAGCAGTACTTC.

As for this clone: Other DNA sequences in this sample translate to the same CDR3. The chain carries TRBV7-9 and TRBJ1-1; D is uncertain. Germline CDR1 and CDR2: SEHNR and FQNEAQ (reference sequence). The CDR3 sequence is 13 residues long. V lost 5 bases and J lost 1, with 8 bases in between. The DNA of the CDR3 is TGTGCCAGCAGCACGAGACAGAACACTGAAGCTTTCTTT. Translated, it gives CASSTRQNTEAFF.

This clone was seen a few times. DNA for the CDR3: TGTGCCAGCAGTTACTCTGGGCCGGGACCAGCCCATGGCTACACCTTC. Encoded protein: CASSYSGPGPAHGYTF. V is TRBV6-6 and J is TRBJ1-2; maybe TRBD1 (5 bases). The CDR3 extends over 16 amino acids. Per germline, CDR1 MNHNY and CDR2 SVGAGI (reference sequence). The V and J ends lost 0 bases and 6 bases respectively, with 17 bases between them.